Listed here is a single T cell receptor beta chain. Its antigen remains unknown. These data originate in a study of T cell responses to AZD1222 COVID-19 vaccine. At the level of the study: Second-dose intervals near 4 or 12 weeks were combined. Whole-study findings and limits: With two AZD1222 doses given, Spike-specific TCR breadth and depth both rose. Donors were largely white British and mainly female; clonal diversity was possibly underestimated. Sampling captured repertoires only after the peak T cell response.

Germline assignment: CDR1 GTSNPN and CDR2 SVGIG (reference sequence). V was pared by 0 bases and J by 3 bases, with 15 bases between. The CDR3 totals 15 residues. TCRdb keeps only in-frame clones here, not all; method: immunoSEQ multiplex PCR. Of 100,000 to 150,000 clones in the sample, around 90% were seen once. V and J are TRBV30 and TRBJ2-7; D gene unclear. The sequenced sample was peripheral blood, obtained on day 0 of AZD1222 vaccination. The sequence was obtained from an adult in good health. Here the CDR3 DNA reads TGTGCCTGGAGTGTACCAGCTAGGATCCTCTACGAGCAGTACTTC. Translation: CAWSVPARILYEQYF.